The present TCR beta chain was sequenced within a study of CD8 T cells in ankylosing spondylitis. Germline lookup yields CDR1 MGHRA and CDR2 YSYEKL. V lost 0 bases to trimming and J lost 0 bases; unmatched junction nucleotides: 7. There are 18 residues in the CDR3. Turning to this clonotype: The antigen remains undetermined.

Using quantitative 5'-RACE with molecular barcodes, the authors made TCR beta libraries. TCRdb ran MiXCR on the 5' RACE reads and lists one entry per CDR3 protein. This table has fewer than 550,000 distinct CDR3 sequences, about 5% appearing once. The study, taken as a whole, reports: Clones linked to disease, bearing a CD8+ phenotype, were relatively rare in peripheral blood. A TCR beta motif made of 7 to 9 highly homologous variants seemed typical of ankylosing spondylitis blood. Matched synovial fluid from ankylosing spondylitis patients was reported to be enriched for disease-linked clones.

The rearrangement links TRBV4-1 to TRBJ2-7; the match to TRBD2 covers 11 bases. The sample taken for sequencing was blood, either unsorted or a sorted T cell fraction (not recorded which). The TCR was taken from a male donor with ankylosing spondylitis. CDR3 DNA: TGCGCCAGCAGCCAAGATATTAGACTAGCGGGATACTCCTACGAGCAGTACTTC. It yields the protein CASSQDIRLAGYSYEQYF.